One T cell receptor beta chain is described in this entry. Its antigen is not identified. The sample originates from a study of T cell responses to AZD1222 COVID-19 vaccine. Background on the study: Second-dose recipients at about 4 or about 12 weeks were treated as one pooled group. The study's findings and limits: Donors were chiefly white British, with a greater number of females, and clonal diversity was perhaps underestimated. Unmutated variant regions reportedly attract nearly half of all spike-specific TCRs.

The CDR3 runs to 13 residues. Trimming cost V 2 bases and J 4 bases; bases outside gene matches: 4. Germline CDR1 GTSNPN, CDR2 SVGIG (reference sequence). Produced via immunoSEQ multiplex PCR; TCRdb's table is partial and in-frame only. The sample shows just over 80,000 clones, about nine tenths of them seen only once. The gene calls are TRBV30 and TRBJ1-1; the match to TRBD1 covers 7 bases. Material: peripheral blood, obtained on day 0 of AZD1222 vaccination. This TCR derives from an adult in good health. In DNA, the CDR3 is TGTGCCTGGAGTACGGCAGGGGGCACTGAAGCTTTCTTT. The encoded protein is CAWSTAGGTEAFF.